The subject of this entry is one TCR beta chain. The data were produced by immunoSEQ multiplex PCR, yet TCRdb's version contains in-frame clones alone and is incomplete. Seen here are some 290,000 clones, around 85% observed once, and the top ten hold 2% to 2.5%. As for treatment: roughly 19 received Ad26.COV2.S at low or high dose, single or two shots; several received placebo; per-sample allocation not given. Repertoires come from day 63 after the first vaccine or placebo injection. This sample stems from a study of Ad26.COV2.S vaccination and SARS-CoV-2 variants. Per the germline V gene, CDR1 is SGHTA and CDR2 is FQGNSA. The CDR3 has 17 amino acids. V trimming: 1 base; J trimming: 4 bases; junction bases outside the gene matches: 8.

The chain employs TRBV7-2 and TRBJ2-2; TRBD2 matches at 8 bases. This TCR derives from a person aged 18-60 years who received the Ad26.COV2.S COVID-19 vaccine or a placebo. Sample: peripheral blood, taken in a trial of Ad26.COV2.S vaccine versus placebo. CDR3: CASSLDRRRGVTGELFF. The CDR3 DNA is TGTGCCAGCAGCTTAGATCGCCGGCGGGGGGTCACCGGGGAGCTGTTTTTT.